The 5 T cell receptor beta chains listed next were all sequenced from one sample in a study of OX40 agonist ivuxolimab in advanced cancers. The data were produced by immunoSEQ multiplex PCR, yet TCRdb's version contains in-frame clones alone and is incomplete. The table has about 75,000 clones, more than 75% seen once; the top ten hold about a sixth. The specimen was CD4+ or CD8+ T cells sorted from blood, collected in a trial of the OX40 agonist ivuxolimab. These receptors were collected from an adult with an advanced solid tumor such as melanoma, head and neck, liver or kidney cancer.

The chain joins TRBV29-1 to TRBJ2-1; 12 bases line up with TRBD2. The germline V gene has CDR1 SQVTM and CDR2 ANQGSEA. CDR3 size: 15 residues. The J segment lost 4 bases and the V segment lost 7 bases, leaving 8 bases of the junction unmatched. Here the CDR3 reads CSAVGGTSGYNEQFF. In DNA form, the CDR3 reads TGCAGCGCCGTAGGGGGGACTAGCGGGTACAATGAGCAGTTCTTC.

The chain combines TRBV14 with TRBJ2-1; TRBD2 is a possible D gene (5 bases). The CDR3 contains 13 residues. CDR1 is SGHDN and CDR2 is FVKESK in the germline V gene. Trimming left V 1 base short and J 7 bases short, with 8 bases between. The CDR3 protein is CASSQGRWNEQFF. CDR3 in DNA: TGTGCCAGCAGCCAAGGGAGGTGGAATGAGCAGTTCTTC.

The gene calls are TRBV19 and TRBJ1-2; D not certain. CDR1 is LNHDA and CDR2 is SQIVND in the germline V gene (reference sequence). The CDR3 contains 13 residues. Trimming took off 2 bases at V and 4 bases at J, with 8 bases between the two ends. In nucleotides, the CDR3 is TGTGCCAGTAGTATACCAGGCCCCTATGGCTACACCTTC. Translating it yields CASSIPGPYGYTF.

The chain carries TRBV6-6 and TRBJ2-1; D perhaps matches TRBD2 (6 bases). The CDR3 has 14 amino acids. Deletions cut 6 bases from V and 7 bases from J, with 16 bases between. CDR1 and CDR2 from the germline V gene are MNHNY and SVGAGI (reference sequence). CDR3 coding DNA: TGTGCCAGCAGCCCCTCGGGCGCGGGGAATGAGCAGTTCTTC. As protein: CASSPSGAGNEQFF.

J is TRBJ1-2 and V is TRBV25-1, with 9 bases fitting TRBD1. Per germline, CDR1 MGHDK and CDR2 SYGVNS. The length of the CDR3 is 14 residues. The V segment lost 8 bases and the J segment 4 bases; nucleotides outside the gene matches: 8. The CDR3 DNA reads as TGTGCCAGCCTCCGGACAGGGGAGGCCTATGGCTACACCTTC. Translated, it gives CASLRTGEAYGYTF.